This TCR beta chain was recovered during a study of siplizumab effects on memory and regulatory T cells. Study outcomes and limitations: Siplizumab, the agent tested, significantly reduced alloreactive sequences traceable to unstimulated CD4+ memory cells.

On this clone itself: Its antigen remains unknown.

Clones were read by immunoSEQ multiplex PCR, and TCRdb kept only the in-frame ones, dropping some. The sample holds more than 85,000 clones, more than 85% seen once. The CDR3 extends over 14 amino acids. V was clipped by 1 base and J by 1 base, with 7 bases between them. Germline lookup yields CDR1 SGHVS and CDR2 FQNEAQ. Sequencing was performed on CD4+ T cells sorted from blood. The gene calls are TRBV7-8 and TRBJ1-1; D might be TRBD1 (6 bases). This sequence was found in a human donor in good health. Some clones in this sample may be carry-over from other donors' samples. The CDR3 DNA sequence: TGTGCCAGCAGCTTAGTGGACAGGAACACTGAAGCTTTCTTT. This encodes CASSLVDRNTEAFF. The full variable domain, its missing parts supplied by reference TRBV7-8 and TRBJ1-1, is GAGVSQSPRYKVAKRGQDVALRCDPISGHVSLFWYQQALGQGPEFLTYFQNEAQLDKSGLPSDRFFAERPEGSVSTLKIQRTQQEDSAVYLCASSLVDRNTEAFFGQGTRLTVV.